The clone carrying this TCR beta chain was detected a few times. As yet, its antigen is unknown. These data are taken from a study of T-cell memory formation after mild COVID-19. Overall study results and limits: Clones that contracted from day 15 to 85 were balanced CD4/CD8, while later expanders leaned CD4+. The authors did not confirm SARS-CoV-2 specificity of second-wave clones peaking day 37. Within pre-infection memory, some responding clones were found, suggesting cross-reactive memory joined.

TCRdb reanalysed the 5' RACE reads using MiXCR and keeps one entry per CDR3 protein. The data hold about 350,000 distinct CDR3 sequences, with approximately 15% observed a single time. The CDR3 covers 16 residues. The V gene's germline CDR1 is SGHVS and CDR2 FQNEAQ. Trimming pared 5 bases from V and 0 bases from J, leaving 16 bases between. This clonotype originated in a man between 18 and 35 years old who had mild COVID-19 (a few samples of this study predate the infection). Cell type and time point are not known. Sequenced: PBMCs or a T cell subset sorted from them (not recorded which). The chain employs TRBV7-8 and TRBJ1-2; D is perhaps TRBD1 (5 bases). CDR3 loop: CASSPGTVTTNYGYTF. For the CDR3, the DNA is TGTGCCAGCAGCCCCGGGACGGTCACAACTAACTATGGCTACACCTTC.